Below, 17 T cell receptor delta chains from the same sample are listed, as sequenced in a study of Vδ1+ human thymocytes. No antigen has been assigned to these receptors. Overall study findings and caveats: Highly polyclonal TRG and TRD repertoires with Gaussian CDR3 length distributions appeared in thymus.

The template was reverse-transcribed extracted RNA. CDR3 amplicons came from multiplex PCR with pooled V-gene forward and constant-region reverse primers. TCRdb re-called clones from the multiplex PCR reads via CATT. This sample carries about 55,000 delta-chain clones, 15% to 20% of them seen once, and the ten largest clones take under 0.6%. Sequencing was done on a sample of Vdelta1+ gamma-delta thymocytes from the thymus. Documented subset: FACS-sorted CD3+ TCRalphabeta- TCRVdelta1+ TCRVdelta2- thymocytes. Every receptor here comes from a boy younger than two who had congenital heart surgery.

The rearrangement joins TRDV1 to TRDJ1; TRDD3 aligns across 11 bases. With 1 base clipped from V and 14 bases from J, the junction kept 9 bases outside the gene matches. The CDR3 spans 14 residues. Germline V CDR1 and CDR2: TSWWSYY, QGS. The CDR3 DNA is TGTGCTCTTGGGGAACCTTTACTCTGGGGGATACTTATCTTT. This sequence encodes CALGEPLLWGILIF.

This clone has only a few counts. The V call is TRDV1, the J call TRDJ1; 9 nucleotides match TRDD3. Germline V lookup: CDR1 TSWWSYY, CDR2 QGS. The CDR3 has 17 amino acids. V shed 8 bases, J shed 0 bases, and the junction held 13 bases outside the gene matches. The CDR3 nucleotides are TGTGCTCTTCGTGAACTGGGGGACCGACCTTACACCGATAAACTCATCTTT. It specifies CALRELGDRPYTDKLIF.

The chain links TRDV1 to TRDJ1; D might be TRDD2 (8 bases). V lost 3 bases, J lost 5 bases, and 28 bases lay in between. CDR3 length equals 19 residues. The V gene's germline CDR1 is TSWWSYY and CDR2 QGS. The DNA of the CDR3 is TGTGCTCTTGGGGAGGACTTCCTACAGGTGAATAGACTGGGGGATAAACTCATCTTT. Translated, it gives CALGEDFLQVNRLGDKLIF.

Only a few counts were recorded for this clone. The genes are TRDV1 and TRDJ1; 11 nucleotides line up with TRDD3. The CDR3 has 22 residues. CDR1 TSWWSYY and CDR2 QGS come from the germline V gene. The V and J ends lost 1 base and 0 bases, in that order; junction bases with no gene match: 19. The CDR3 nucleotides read TGTGCTCTTGGGGAACCCTCCTCCTTCCTACAGTACTGGGGGATAGACACCGATAAACTCATCTTT. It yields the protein CALGEPSSFLQYWGIDTDKLIF.

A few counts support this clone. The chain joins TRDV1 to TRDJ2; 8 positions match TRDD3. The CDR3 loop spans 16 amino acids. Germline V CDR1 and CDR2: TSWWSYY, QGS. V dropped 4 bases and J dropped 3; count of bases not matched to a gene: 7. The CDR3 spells CALGGRGDKLTAQLFF. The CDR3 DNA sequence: TGTGCTCTTGGGGGACGGGGGGATAAGCTGACAGCACAACTCTTCTTT.

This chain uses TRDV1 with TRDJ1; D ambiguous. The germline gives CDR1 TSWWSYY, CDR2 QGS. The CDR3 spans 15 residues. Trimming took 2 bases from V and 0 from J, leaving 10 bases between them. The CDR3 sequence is CALGERCYNTDKLIF. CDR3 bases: TGTGCTCTTGGGGAAAGGTGTTATAACACCGATAAACTCATCTTT.

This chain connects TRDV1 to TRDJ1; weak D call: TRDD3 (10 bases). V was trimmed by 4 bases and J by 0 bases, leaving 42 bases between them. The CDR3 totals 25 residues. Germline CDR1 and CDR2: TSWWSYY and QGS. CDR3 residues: CALGGGLPTMPQYWGMGAYTDKLIF. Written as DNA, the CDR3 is TGTGCTCTTGGGGGGGGCCTTCCTACAATGCCTCAGTACTGGGGGATGGGGGCTTACACCGATAAACTCATCTTT.

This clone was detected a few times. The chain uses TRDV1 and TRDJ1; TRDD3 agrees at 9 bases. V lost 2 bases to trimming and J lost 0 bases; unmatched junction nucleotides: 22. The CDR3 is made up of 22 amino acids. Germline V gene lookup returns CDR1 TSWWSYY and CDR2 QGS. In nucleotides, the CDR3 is TGTGCTCTTGGGGAAAAAAGAGTCCTCCTGGGGGATCGGGTAGAGTACACCGATAAACTCATCTTT. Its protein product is CALGEKRVLLGDRVEYTDKLIF.

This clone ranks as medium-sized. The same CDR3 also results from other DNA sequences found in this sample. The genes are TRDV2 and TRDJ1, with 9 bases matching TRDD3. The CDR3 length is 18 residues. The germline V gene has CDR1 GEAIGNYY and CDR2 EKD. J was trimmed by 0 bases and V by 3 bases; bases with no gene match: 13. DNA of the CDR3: TGTGCCTGTGACGCCTACGGACTGGGGGACTTATACACCGATAAACTCATCTTT. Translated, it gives CACDAYGLGDLYTDKLIF.

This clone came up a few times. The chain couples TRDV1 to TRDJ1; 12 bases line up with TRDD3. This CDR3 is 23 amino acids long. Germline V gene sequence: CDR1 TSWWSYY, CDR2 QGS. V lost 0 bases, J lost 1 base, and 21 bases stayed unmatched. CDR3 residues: CALGELVPYAAGGYARTTDKLIF. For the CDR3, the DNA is TGTGCTCTTGGGGAACTAGTCCCGTACGCAGCTGGGGGATACGCGAGGACCACCGATAAACTCATCTTT.

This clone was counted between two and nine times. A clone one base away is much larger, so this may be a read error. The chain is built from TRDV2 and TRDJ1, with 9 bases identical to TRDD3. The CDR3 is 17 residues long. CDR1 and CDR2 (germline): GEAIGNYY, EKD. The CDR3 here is CARDTPCWGIYTDKLIF. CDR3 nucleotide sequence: TGTGCCCGTGACACACCATGCTGGGGGATCTACACCGATAAACTCATCTTT.

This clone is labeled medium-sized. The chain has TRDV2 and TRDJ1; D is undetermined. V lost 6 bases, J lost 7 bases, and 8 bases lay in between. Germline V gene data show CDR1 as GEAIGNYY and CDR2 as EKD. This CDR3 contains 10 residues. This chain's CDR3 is CACINGKLIF. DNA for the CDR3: TGTGCCTGTATAAACGGTAAACTCATCTTT.

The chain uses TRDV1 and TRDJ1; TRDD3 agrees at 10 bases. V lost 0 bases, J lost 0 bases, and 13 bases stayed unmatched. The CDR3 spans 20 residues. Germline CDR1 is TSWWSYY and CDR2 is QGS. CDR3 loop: CALGELSEWGIHQYTDKLIF. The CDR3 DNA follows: TGTGCTCTTGGGGAACTTTCCGAGTGGGGGATACACCAGTACACCGATAAACTCATCTTT.

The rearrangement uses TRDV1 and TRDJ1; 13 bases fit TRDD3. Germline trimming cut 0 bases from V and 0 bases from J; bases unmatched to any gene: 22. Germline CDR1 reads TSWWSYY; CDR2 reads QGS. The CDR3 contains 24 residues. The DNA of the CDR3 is TGTGCTCTTGGGGAACTCAGCGGCACCACGTCGTACTGGGGGATACGCGAATACACCGATAAACTCATCTTT. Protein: CALGELSGTTSYWGIREYTDKLIF.

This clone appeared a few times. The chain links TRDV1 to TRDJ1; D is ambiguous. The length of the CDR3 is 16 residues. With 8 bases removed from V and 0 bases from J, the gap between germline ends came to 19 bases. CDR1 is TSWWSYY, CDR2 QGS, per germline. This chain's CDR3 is CALFCVEGMYTDKLIF. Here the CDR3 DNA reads TGTGCTCTTTTCTGTGTAGAGGGTATGTACACCGATAAACTCATCTTT.

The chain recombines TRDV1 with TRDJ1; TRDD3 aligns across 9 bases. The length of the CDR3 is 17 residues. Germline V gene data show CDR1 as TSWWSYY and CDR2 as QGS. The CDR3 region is CALRILRRLGDPDKLIF. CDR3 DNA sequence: TGTGCCCTCAGAATCCTACGCAGGCTGGGGGATCCCGATAAACTCATCTTT.

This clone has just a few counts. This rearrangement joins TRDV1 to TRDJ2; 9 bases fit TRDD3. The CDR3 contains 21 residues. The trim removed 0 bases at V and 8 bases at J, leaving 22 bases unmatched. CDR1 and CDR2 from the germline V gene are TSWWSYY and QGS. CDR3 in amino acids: CALGELPFFPTGGAHNAQLFF. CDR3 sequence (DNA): TGTGCTCTTGGGGAACTACCTTTTTTCCCTACTGGGGGAGCCCATAACGCACAACTCTTCTTT.